The rows below give T cell receptor beta chains drawn from one sample of a study of cytomegalovirus exposure and HLA in healthy donors. The table came from immunoSEQ multiplex PCR; TCRdb's copy has only in-frame clones and leaves some out. Counted here are under 150,000 clones, approximately 69% occurring once; the ten biggest clones make up around 4.2%. Sequencing was performed on PBMCs. These receptors were obtained from a woman aged 40 to 50 in good health and CMV-seropositive. The CDR3 runs from the conserved cysteine through the conserved F or W. A D gene is named only where the DNA matches it firmly. Not all rows give a size; the values are once, few, many and, for expanded clones, a class.

size,D,V,J,CDR3
-,-,TRBV7-9,TRBJ1-6,CSSSFSGNNSPLHF
-,TRBD1,TRBV25-1,TRBJ2-7,CASRSGTGGAYEQYF
few,-,TRBV4-1,TRBJ1-3,CASSQGSRTTGNTIYF
-,-,TRBV30,TRBJ1-6,CASTTGLAFNSPLHF
-,TRBD1,TRBV7-8,TRBJ1-2,CASSPGRQGAGGYTF
few,-,TRBV5-1,TRBJ2-3,CASSLASGSSTDTQYF
-,-,TRBV6-5,TRBJ2-1,CASSYSLAPYNEQFF
-,-,TRBV4-1,TRBJ2-1,CASSLAGPYNEQFF
-,-,TRBV5-6,TRBJ2-1,CASSLTTSGTQYNEQFF
-,TRBD1,TRBV4-3,TRBJ1-5,CASSQHRGSNQPQHF
-,TRBD2,TRBV7-6,TRBJ2-1,CASSGPGLANYNEQFF
few,TRBD2,TRBV7-2,TRBJ2-1,CASSPLGVSGGGEQFF
-,-,TRBV6-6,TRBJ2-1,CASSPEGLQNEQFF
once,-,TRBV20-1,TRBJ2-7,CSTRPQDEQYF
-,TRBD1,TRBV9,TRBJ1-4,CASSGQGTEDEKLFF
few,-,TRBV27,TRBJ2-1,CASSFGNEQFF
few,-,TRBV29-1,TRBJ2-3,CSVSWGVEDTQYF
-,TRBD2,TRBV5-6,-,CASSSGTSRINEQYF
-,TRBD1,TRBV4-3,TRBJ1-2,CASSPPGTGGYGYTF
-,-,TRBV19,TRBJ1-3,CASSPRGSGNTIYF
few,-,TRBV6-6,TRBJ2-2,CASSYVQGNTGELFF
-,-,TRBV5-1,TRBJ2-7,CASSQSYEQYF
-,-,TRBV5-1,TRBJ1-1,CASSLDINMNTEAFF
-,-,TRBV4-2,TRBJ2-1,CASSQNQQGTRNEQFF
few,TRBD2,TRBV5-1,TRBJ2-7,CASSVGTSESYEQYF
-,-,TRBV5-1,TRBJ2-5,CASSSGLFEETQYF
-,-,TRBV5-1,TRBJ1-1,CASSFEGQGTEAFF
-,TRBD1,TRBV9,TRBJ2-5,CASSVGAGGETQYF
-,-,TRBV5-1,TRBJ1-2,CASSLGQNDYGYTF
-,-,TRBV11-2,TRBJ1-4,CASSWAPRNEKLFF
-,TRBD2,TRBV7-3,TRBJ2-1,CASSSGTSLYNEQFF
-,-,TRBV19,TRBJ2-6,CASSFGRGNSGANVLTF
once,TRBD1,TRBV15,TRBJ2-3,CATSRDVLGQGALDTQYF
-,-,TRBV2,TRBJ1-6,CASSGGGTSYNSPLHF
-,TRBD1,TRBV19,TRBJ1-2,CASRQGGATGYTF
-,-,TRBV18,TRBJ1-1,CASSPTEAEAFF
-,TRBD2,TRBV5-4,TRBJ2-1,CASSLWTSGSSNEQFF
once,-,TRBV7-9,TRBJ2-7,CASSADSRYEQYF
-,-,TRBV7-9,TRBJ1-1,CASSLGGSGTEAFF
once,-,TRBV5-6,TRBJ2-4,CASSLRERDIQYF
-,-,TRBV7-8,TRBJ1-2,CASSTDFPGRYGYTF
-,TRBD1,TRBV29-1,TRBJ1-2,CSFRTGGIGGYTF
once,-,TRBV7-2,TRBJ1-2,CASTLAGRGYTF
-,TRBD2,TRBV6-5,TRBJ2-1,CASRSGASLNEQFF
-,-,TRBV27,-,CVSSFRGTYREESYEQYF
few,-,TRBV7-2,TRBJ2-1,CASSLVYGGSSYNEQFF
few,TRBD2,TRBV5-1,TRBJ2-1,CASSFGTSGANEQFF
once,-,TRBV6-6,TRBJ2-2,CASAGGNTGELFF
-,-,TRBV7-9,-,CASSLRNTESSYEQYF
-,TRBD2,TRBV7-2,TRBJ2-5,CASSLVLAGGGGGQETQYF
once,TRBD1,TRBV30,TRBJ1-1,CAWSQTGPAEAFF
-,TRBD1,TRBV6-5,TRBJ1-1,CASSYETGRAFF
few,-,TRBV7-2,TRBJ2-3,CASSLWGGHTDTQYF
-,TRBD1,TRBV18,TRBJ2-7,CASSPDRPGRQGSYEQYF
once,TRBD2,TRBV13,TRBJ2-7,CASSLVRGAHEQYF
-,TRBD1,TRBV28,TRBJ1-1,CASFPGQGASEAFF
-,TRBD1,TRBV11-2,TRBJ1-2,CASSQDRDGGYTF
-,TRBD1,TRBV27,TRBJ1-2,CASSSRTGGYTF
-,-,TRBV7-3,TRBJ2-2,CASSFFGGATGELFF
-,TRBD1,TRBV7-3,TRBJ2-7,CASSLSGTVSYEQYF